The rows below give T cell receptor beta chains drawn from one sample of a study of blood T cell repertoires in COVID-19. The data were produced by immunoSEQ multiplex PCR, yet TCRdb's version contains in-frame clones alone and is incomplete. The sample includes about 31,000 clones, about nine tenths of them seen just once. The sequencing input was peripheral blood. The receptor source for this set is a human donor in a cohort sampled during active COVID-19. Each CDR3 is given with its conserved first and last residue. Fields, in order: J gene, CDR3 length, V gene, CDR3 protein.

>TRBJ2-3|17|TRBV4-2
CASSQDASGAAADTQYF
>TRBJ2-1|13|TRBV3-1/TRBV3-2
CASSGVGGNEQFF
>TRBJ2-2|16|TRBV7-2
CASSLLAGTNTGELFF
>TRBJ2-1|12|TRBV6-5
CASSRGANEQFF
>TRBJ2-1|17|TRBV15
CATSRLPGVSSYNEQFF
>TRBJ1-1|15|TRBV7-9
CASSSLTGRGTEAFF
>TRBJ2-6|18|TRBV4-1
CASSQPGQGAPGANVLTF
>TRBJ2-1|16|TRBV4-2
CASSQNLAGNYNEQFF
>TRBJ2-2|15|TRBV6-2/TRBV6-3
CASSYSSQLAGELFF
>TRBJ2-1|14|TRBV9
CASSVASSYNEQFF
>TRBJ1-5|15|TRBV7-2
CASSPVGRGNQPQHF
>TRBJ1-3|15|TRBV7-9
CASSSVRGSGNTIYF
>TRBJ1-3|15|TRBV3-1/TRBV3-2
CASSPVTGAGNTIYF
>TRBJ2-3|11|TRBV20-1
CSADRVDTQYF
>TRBJ1-5|13|TRBV30
CAWSAEANQPQHF
>TRBJ1-1|14|TRBV19
CASSSQGIVSEAFF
>TRBJ2-3|14|TRBV5-1
CASSIAVDTDTQYF
>TRBJ2-6|19|TRBV4-1
CASSQDLGLAGGGANVLTF
>TRBJ1-3|14|TRBV28
CASSTGNTGNTIYF
>TRBJ1-1|14|TRBV25-1
CASKPDYRVSEAFF
>TRBJ1-3|17|TRBV18
CASSPLTPGSSGNTIYF
>TRBJ2-1|16|TRBV30
CAWSGRAGGTYNEQFF
>TRBJ1-5|14|TRBV6-5
CASSLSTPNQPQHF
>TRBJ1-2|15|TRBV19
CASSIWGVINYGYTF
>TRBJ2-1|16|TRBV6-6
CASQPSGTGHYNEQFF
>TRBJ2-3|16|TRBV25-1
CASSGPGLELWATQYF
>TRBJ1-2|15|TRBV19
CASSIGTGTRYGYTF
>TRBJ1-1|12|TRBV29-1
CSVSATGLGAFF
>TRBJ1-2|12|TRBV29-1
CSVEGTVTGYTF
>TRBJ1-6|15|TRBV2
CASSEQGQLNSPLHF
>TRBJ2-2|14|TRBV5-5
CASSLAGGVGELFF
>TRBJ1-2|16|TRBV6-1
CASSEGTGQINYGYTF
>TRBJ1-1|11|TRBV7-2
CASSSQIEAFF
>TRBJ1-4|15|TRBV5-5
CASSRAGQAEEKLFF
>TRBJ1-2|13|TRBV12-3/TRBV12-4
CASSIQGYSRYTF
>TRBJ2-2|18|TRBV4-1
CASSQARLAGRNTGELFF
>TRBJ1-4|18|TRBV2
CASSERALMRTTNEKLFF
>TRBJ2-3|14|TRBV5-1
CASSLDTGSDTQYF
>TRBJ1-1|14|TRBV6-5
CASRRQVMNTEAFF
>TRBJ2-1|16|TRBV4-3
CASSQGREGLYNEQFF
>TRBJ2-5|13|TRBV6-5
CASTPGAPPDPYF
>TRBJ2-1|14|TRBV7-6
CASSLPGTSGEQFF
>TRBJ2-1|14|TRBV24-1
CATRGRELYNEQFF
>TRBJ2-4|16|TRBV24-1
CATSDSLQGTKNIQYF
>TRBJ2-1|14|TRBV2
CASSGLAGAIEQFF
>TRBJ2-1|16|TRBV5-8
CASSPLGQGAYNEQFF
>TRBJ2-4|15|TRBV28
CASSPGDRGRYIQYF
>TRBJ2-3|17|TRBV5-1
CASSLEGRESSTDTQYF
>TRBJ1-5|15|TRBV28
CASTQTDPGVQPQHF
>TRBJ1-2|14|TRBV25-1
CERGQNRLLCGYTF
>TRBJ2-3|14|TRBV10-3
CAITRTGLTDTQYF
>TRBJ1-3|15|TRBV7-9
CASSFSGGNGNTIYF
>TRBJ2-2|14|TRBV29-1
CSVAGQEVIGELFF
>TRBJ1-4|16|TRBV3-1/TRBV3-2
CASSPAVRGANEKLFF